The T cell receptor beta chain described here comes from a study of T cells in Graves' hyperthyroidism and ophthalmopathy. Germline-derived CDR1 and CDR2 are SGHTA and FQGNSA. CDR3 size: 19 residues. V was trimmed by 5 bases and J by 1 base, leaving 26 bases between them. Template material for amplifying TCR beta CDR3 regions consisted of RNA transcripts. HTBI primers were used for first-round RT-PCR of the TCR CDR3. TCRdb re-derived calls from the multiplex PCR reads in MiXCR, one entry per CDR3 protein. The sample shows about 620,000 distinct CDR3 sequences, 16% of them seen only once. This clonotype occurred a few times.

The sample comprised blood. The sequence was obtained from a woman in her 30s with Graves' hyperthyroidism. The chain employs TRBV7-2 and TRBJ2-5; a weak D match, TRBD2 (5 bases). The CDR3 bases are TGTGCCAGCAGCACCCAACCAGGCGGGCGGGCCTACTCCCAAGAGACCCAGTACTTC. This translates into CASSTQPGGRAYSQETQYF.